This TCR beta chain was retrieved from a study of identical twins. CDR3 length equals 14 residues. V dropped 0 bases and J dropped 7; count of bases not matched to a gene: 0. MiXCR, run by TCRdb on the 5' RACE reads, gives a single entry per CDR3 protein. Among about 240,000 distinct CDR3 sequences listed, about 10% were seen once. This clonotype was observed many times. The antigen is unknown. Overall study findings and caveats: Excess twin sharing in beta out-of-frame sequences was weaker. Compared with unrelated sharing, twin-shared out-of-frame alpha sequences had more low-probability sequences.

The sample taken for sequencing was memory T cells sorted from blood. The origin of this receptor is a man aged 50-60 years in good health. V and J are TRBV12-3 or TRBV12-4 and TRBJ1-5, with 10 nucleotides matching TRBD1. The CDR3 reads CASSLATGGQPQHF. DNA for the CDR3: TGTGCCAGCAGTTTAGCGACAGGGGGCCAGCCCCAGCATTTT.